Listed below are T cell receptor beta chains from one sample, sequenced in a study of graft-versus-host responses after intestinal transplantation. Clones were sequenced by immunoSEQ multiplex PCR, and TCRdb holds only the in-frame ones, with some missing. The sample contains about 20,000 clones, approximately 79% of which appear only once. The sample was ileum tissue, taken roughly 3 weeks after intestinal transplant. Receptors originate from a human patient who received an intestinal transplant, so some T cells may come from the graft donor. CDR3s include the opening cysteine and the closing phenylalanine or tryptophan. The D gene is left open where the match is weak. Some rows have no size entry. The others give once, few or many, or a class for an expanded clone.

TRBV21-1	once	NA	TRBJ1-1	CASSIRGRGPMNTEAFF	TGTGCCAGCAGCATTCGGGGCAGGGGGCCCATGAACACTGAAGCTTTCTTT
TRBV5-6	NA	NA	TRBJ2-7	CASSLGGSGYEQYF	TGTGCCAGCAGCTTGGGTGGGAGCGGCTACGAGCAGTACTTC
TRBV9	NA	TRBD2	TRBJ2-7	CASSVFSGRGNEQYF	TGTGCCAGCAGCGTATTCAGCGGGAGGGGTAACGAGCAGTACTTC
TRBV2	few	NA	TRBJ1-5	CASRNREGRGQPQHF	TGTGCCAGCAGGAACCGAGAGGGGAGGGGGCAGCCCCAGCATTTT
TRBV9	few	TRBD1	TRBJ2-3	CASSAQGAVSDTQYF	TGTGCCAGCAGCGCTCAGGGGGCCGTGTCTGATACGCAGTATTTT
TRBV27	few	NA	TRBJ2-7	CASSQTGYEQYF	TGTGCCAGCAGCCAGACTGGATACGAGCAGTACTTC
TRBV7-2	few	TRBD2	TRBJ2-3	CASSFLAGGSTDTQYF	TGTGCCAGCAGCTTTTTAGCGGGGGGTAGCACAGATACGCAGTATTTT
TRBV6-5	once	TRBD1	TRBJ1-6	CASSYSNRGNSPLHF	TGTGCCAGCAGTTACTCGAACAGGGGAAATTCACCCCTCCACTTT
TRBV6-6	few	TRBD1	TRBJ1-5	CASSQAGQSNQPQHF	TGTGCCAGCAGTCAGGCGGGACAGAGCAATCAGCCCCAGCATTTT
TRBV6-5	NA	TRBD2	TRBJ2-3	CASSSGTTQPDTQYF	TGTGCCAGCAGCTCCGGGACTACACAACCGGATACGCAGTATTTT
TRBV27	NA	NA	TRBJ1-3	CASSRGGSGNTIYF	TGTGCCAGCAGCAGGGGTGGCTCTGGAAACACCATATATTTT
TRBV6-5	NA	TRBD1	TRBJ1-6	CASSRQGRNSPLHF	TGTGCCAGCAGTCGACAGGGGAGGAATTCACCCCTCCACTTT
TRBV9	NA	NA	TRBJ2-1	CASSVGLVNEQFF	TGTGCCAGCAGCGTTGGACTGGTTAATGAGCAGTTCTTC
TRBV4-2	few	NA	TRBJ1-2	CASSQESAGAYGYTF	TGTGCCAGCAGCCAAGAATCCGCAGGGGCCTATGGCTACACCTTC
TRBV6-5	NA	NA	TRBJ1-5	CASSPDIGGGQPQHF	TGTGCCAGCAGCCCGGACATTGGGGGGGGACAGCCCCAGCATTTT
TRBV5-1	NA	NA	TRBJ2-1	CASSLSGYNEQFF	TGCGCCAGCAGCTTGTCAGGGTACAATGAGCAGTTCTTC
TRBV2	NA	NA	TRBJ1-2	CASSAWGQWIYGYTF	TGTGCCAGCAGTGCTTGGGGCCAGTGGATCTATGGCTACACCTTC
TRBV27	NA	NA	TRBJ1-1	CASSSGEGVNTEAFF	TGTGCCAGCAGTTCTGGGGAGGGAGTGAACACTGAAGCTTTCTTT
TRBV29-1	NA	TRBD1	TRBJ2-5	CSVEELDRGETQYF	TGCAGCGTTGAAGAATTGGACAGGGGCGAGACCCAGTACTTC
TRBV5-1	NA	TRBD2	TRBJ2-3	CASSLSGRKGDTQYF	TGCGCCAGCAGCCTTAGCGGGAGGAAGGGGGATACGCAGTATTTT